These 7 T cell receptor beta chains were sequenced from one sample in a study of Ad26.COV2.S vaccination and SARS-CoV-2 variants. The treatment was: about 20 received Ad26.COV2.S at low or high dose, single or two shots; 5 received placebo; per-sample allocation not given. Sampling happened 63 days after the first vaccine or placebo injection. Method: immunoSEQ multiplex PCR; TCRdb's copy keeps in-frame clones and lacks some. The sample carries 320,000 or so clones, approximately 87% recorded once. The sequencing used peripheral blood, collected in a trial of Ad26.COV2.S vaccine versus placebo. The receptor source for this set is a person aged 18-65 years who received the Ad26.COV2.S COVID-19 vaccine or a placebo.

This chain uses TRBV20-1 with TRBJ2-1; perhaps TRBD2 as D (5 bases). The ends were cut back, 3 bases at V and 0 bases at J, with 6 bases in the middle. The CDR3 is 13 residues long. Germline values: CDR1 DFQATT, CDR2 SNEGSKA (reference sequence). CDR3 bases: TGCAGTGCTAGTCTAGCCTCCTACAATGAGCAGTTCTTC. Translation: CSASLASYNEQFF.

This rearrangement joins TRBV19 to TRBJ2-1; 10 bases align to TRBD1. Per germline, CDR1 LNHDA and CDR2 SQIVND (reference sequence). The V gene end was trimmed by 5 bases and the J gene end by 7 bases; junction bases not matched to a gene: 8. The CDR3 runs 15 residues. Here the CDR3 reads CASSEGTGEFNEQFF. In DNA form, the CDR3 reads TGTGCCAGTAGTGAGGGGACAGGGGAGTTTAATGAGCAGTTCTTC.

The chain has TRBV7-2 and TRBJ1-4, with D uncertain. Trimming stripped 5 bases from V and 10 bases from J, with 20 bases between. Germline V gene data show CDR1 as SGHTA and CDR2 as FQGNSA. The CDR3 consists of 15 residues. CDR3 nucleotides: TGTGCCAGCAGCCGGGCGGATTCGACCCGGGGAAAACTGTTTTTT. Translation gives CASSRADSTRGKLFF.

The CDR3 nucleotides read TGTGCCAGCAGCCCTCGGGGACTAGCGGTCAATGAGCAGTTCTTC. It yields the protein CASSPRGLAVNEQFF. V is TRBV27 and J is TRBJ2-1; 11 bases line up with TRBD2. V lost 6 bases to trimming and J lost 6 bases; unmatched junction nucleotides: 7. Germline lookup yields CDR1 MNHEY and CDR2 SMNVEV (reference sequence). CDR3 size: 15 residues.

The chain joins TRBV18 to TRBJ2-7; no firm D call. Germline V gene lookup returns CDR1 KGHSH and CDR2 LQKENI. V lost 6 bases to trimming and J lost 1 base, with 10 bases between them. The CDR3 runs 13 residues. CDR3 sequence: CASSPGLSYEQYV. The CDR3 DNA reads as TGTGCCAGCTCCCCCGGGCTATCCTACGAGCAGTACGTC.

The chain combines TRBV2 with TRBJ1-2; D uncertain. The CDR3 contains 13 residues. Looked up from germline, CDR1 is SNHLY and CDR2 is FYNNEI. Trimming took 3 bases from V and 4 from J, leaving 9 bases between them. CDR3 coding DNA: TGTGCCAGCAGTGAGGCATTGGGCTATGGCTACACCTTC. As protein: CASSEALGYGYTF. Complete variable domain (other parts from reference TRBV2 and TRBJ1-2): EPEVTQTPSHQVTQMGQEVILRCVPISNHLYFYWYRQILGQKVEFLVSFYNNEISEKSEIFDDQFSVERPDGSNFTLKIRSTKLEDSAMYFCASSEALGYGYTFGSGTRLTVV.

This clone occurred a few times. The CDR3 protein is CASSFAPANTGELFF. The CDR3 DNA follows: TGTGCCAGCAGTTTCGCACCCGCGAACACCGGGGAGCTGTTTTTT. The chain recombines TRBV28 with TRBJ2-2; D remains unclear. Germline assignment: CDR1 MDHEN and CDR2 SYDVKM. The CDR3 is 15 residues long. The germline V and J ends were trimmed by 3 bases and 0 bases, with 8 bases remaining between them.